The clone carrying this TCR beta chain is a singleton in its sample. TCRdb keeps only in-frame clones here, not all; method: immunoSEQ multiplex PCR. The sample consists of about 39,000 clones, approximately 90% of them appearing once. The CDR3 spans 12 residues. Germline V gives CDR1 GTSNPN, CDR2 SVGIG (reference sequence). V lost 2 bases to trimming and J lost 5 bases, with 10 bases between them. The data are from a study of OX40 agonist ivuxolimab in advanced cancers. The specimen was CD4+ or CD8+ T cells sorted from blood, collected in a trial of the OX40 agonist ivuxolimab. The chain uses TRBV30 and TRBJ2-7; D gene ambiguous. The source of this sequence is an adult with an advanced solid tumor such as melanoma, head and neck, liver or kidney cancer. The CDR3 DNA reads TGTGCCTGGAGTCAACTTGAAAACGAGCAGTACTTC. It translates to CAWSQLENEQYF.